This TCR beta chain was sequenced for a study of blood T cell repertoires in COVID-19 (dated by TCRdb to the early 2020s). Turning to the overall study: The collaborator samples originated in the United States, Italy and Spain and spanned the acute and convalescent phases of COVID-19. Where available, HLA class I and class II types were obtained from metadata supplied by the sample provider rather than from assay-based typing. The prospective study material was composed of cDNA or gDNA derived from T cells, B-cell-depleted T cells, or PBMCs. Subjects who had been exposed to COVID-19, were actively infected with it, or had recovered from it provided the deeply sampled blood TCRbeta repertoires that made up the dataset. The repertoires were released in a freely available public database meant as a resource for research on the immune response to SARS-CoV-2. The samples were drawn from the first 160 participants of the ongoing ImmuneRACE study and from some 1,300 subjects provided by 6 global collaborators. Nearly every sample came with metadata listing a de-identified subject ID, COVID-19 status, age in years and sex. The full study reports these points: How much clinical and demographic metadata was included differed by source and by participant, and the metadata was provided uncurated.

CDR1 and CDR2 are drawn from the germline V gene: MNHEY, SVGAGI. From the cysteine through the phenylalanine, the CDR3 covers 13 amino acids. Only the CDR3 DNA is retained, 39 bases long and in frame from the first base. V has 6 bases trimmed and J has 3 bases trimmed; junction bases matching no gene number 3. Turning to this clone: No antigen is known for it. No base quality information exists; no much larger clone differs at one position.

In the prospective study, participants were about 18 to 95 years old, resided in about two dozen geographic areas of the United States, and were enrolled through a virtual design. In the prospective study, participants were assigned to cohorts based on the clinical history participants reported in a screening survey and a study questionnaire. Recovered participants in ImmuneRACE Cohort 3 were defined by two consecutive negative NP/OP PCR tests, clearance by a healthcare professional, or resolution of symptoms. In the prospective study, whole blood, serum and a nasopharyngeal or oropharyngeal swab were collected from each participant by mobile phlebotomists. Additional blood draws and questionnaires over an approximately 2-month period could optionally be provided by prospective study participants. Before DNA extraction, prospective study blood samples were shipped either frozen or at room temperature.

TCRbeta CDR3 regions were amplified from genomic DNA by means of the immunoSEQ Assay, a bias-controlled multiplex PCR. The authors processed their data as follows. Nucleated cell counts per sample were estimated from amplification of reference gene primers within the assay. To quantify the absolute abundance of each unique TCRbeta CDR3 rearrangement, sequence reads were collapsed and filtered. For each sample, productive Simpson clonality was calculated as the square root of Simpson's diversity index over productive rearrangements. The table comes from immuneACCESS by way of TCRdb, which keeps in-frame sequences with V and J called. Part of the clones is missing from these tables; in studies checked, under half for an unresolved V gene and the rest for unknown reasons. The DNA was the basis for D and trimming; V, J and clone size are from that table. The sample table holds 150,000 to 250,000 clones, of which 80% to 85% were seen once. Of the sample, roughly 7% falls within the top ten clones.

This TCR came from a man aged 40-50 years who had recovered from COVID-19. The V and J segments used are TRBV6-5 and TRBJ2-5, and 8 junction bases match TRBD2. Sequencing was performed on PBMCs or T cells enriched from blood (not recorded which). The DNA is TGTGCCAGCAGGGGGACTAGGGAAGAGACCCAGTACTTC. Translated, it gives CASRGTREETQYF.